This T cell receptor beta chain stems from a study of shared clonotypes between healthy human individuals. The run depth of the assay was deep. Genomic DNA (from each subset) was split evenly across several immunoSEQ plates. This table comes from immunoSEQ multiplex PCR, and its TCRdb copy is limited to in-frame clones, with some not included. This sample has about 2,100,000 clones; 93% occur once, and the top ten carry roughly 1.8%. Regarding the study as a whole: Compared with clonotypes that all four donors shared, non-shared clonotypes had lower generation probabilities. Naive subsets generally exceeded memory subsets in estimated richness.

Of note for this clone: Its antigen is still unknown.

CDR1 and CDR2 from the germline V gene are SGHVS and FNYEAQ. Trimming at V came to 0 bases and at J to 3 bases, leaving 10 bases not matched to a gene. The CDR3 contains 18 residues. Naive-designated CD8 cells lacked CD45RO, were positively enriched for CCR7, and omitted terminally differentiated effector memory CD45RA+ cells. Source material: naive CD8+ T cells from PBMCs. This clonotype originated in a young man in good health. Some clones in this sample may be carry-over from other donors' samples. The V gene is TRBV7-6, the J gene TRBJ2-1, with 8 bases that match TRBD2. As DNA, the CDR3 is TGTGCCAGCAGCTTAGCGGCTAGCCTCGGGAGGGGCTACAATGAGCAGTTCTTC. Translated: CASSLAASLGRGYNEQFF.